This paragraph reports one T cell receptor (beta chain). As yet, its antigen is unknown. The entry originates in a study of OX40 agonist ivuxolimab in advanced cancers. Study details: All patients had ivuxolimab intravenously every 2 weeks at 0.01 to 10 mg/kg. Hepatocellular carcinoma, melanoma, renal cell or head and neck cancer affected the dose-escalation patients.

This table comes from immunoSEQ multiplex PCR, and its TCRdb copy is limited to in-frame clones, with some not included. The table shows around 60,000 clones, with 77% occurring only once. Germline-derived CDR1 and CDR2 are SGHDT and YYEEEE. Trimming shortened V by 3 bases and J by 2 bases, and 3 bases separated the two germline ends. The CDR3 is 11 residues long. Whole-study findings and limits: The antigens recognized by the expanded peripheral T cells, that is their antigen specificity, were not determined. Clonal expansion by week 6 occurred in CD4+ and CD8+ blood T cells (at 0.1 to 3.0 mg/kg).

The starting material was CD4+ or CD8+ T cells sorted from blood, obtained in a trial of the OX40 agonist ivuxolimab. This TCR was sampled from an adult with an advanced solid tumor such as melanoma, head and neck, liver or kidney cancer. The J gene is TRBJ2-7, the V gene TRBV5-6, with unresolved D. DNA for the CDR3: TGTGCCAGCAGCTCCCCCTACGAGCAGTACTTC. It specifies CASSSPYEQYF.